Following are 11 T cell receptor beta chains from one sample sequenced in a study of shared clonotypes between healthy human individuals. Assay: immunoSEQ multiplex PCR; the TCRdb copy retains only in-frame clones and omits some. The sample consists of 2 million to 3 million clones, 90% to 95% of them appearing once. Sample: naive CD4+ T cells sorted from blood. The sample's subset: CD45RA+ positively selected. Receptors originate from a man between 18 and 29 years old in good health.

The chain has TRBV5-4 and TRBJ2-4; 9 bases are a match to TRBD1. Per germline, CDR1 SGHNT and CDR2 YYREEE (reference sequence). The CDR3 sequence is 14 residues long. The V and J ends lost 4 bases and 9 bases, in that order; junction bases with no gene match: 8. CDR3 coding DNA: TGTGCCAGCAGCCTACAGGGGGCAGACATCATTCAGTACTTC. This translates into CASSLQGADIIQYF.

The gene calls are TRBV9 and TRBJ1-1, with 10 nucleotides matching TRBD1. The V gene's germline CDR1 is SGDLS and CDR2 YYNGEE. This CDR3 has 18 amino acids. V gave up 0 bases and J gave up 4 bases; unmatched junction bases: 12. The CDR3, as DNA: TGTGCCAGCAGCGTAGCCCCGGGACAGGGGTCCCAGGTCACTGAAGCTTTCTTT. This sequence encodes CASSVAPGQGSQVTEAFF. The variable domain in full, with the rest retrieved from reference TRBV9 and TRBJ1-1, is DSGVTQTPKHLITATGQRVTLRCSPRSGDLSVYWYQQSLDQGLQFLIQYYNGEERAKGNILERFSAQQFPDLHSELNLSSLELGDSALYFCASSVAPGQGSQVTEAFFGQGTRLTVV.

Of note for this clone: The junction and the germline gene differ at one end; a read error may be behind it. CDR3 residues: CASRPTASPTGLQETQYF. The CDR3 nucleotides are TGTGCCAGCAGGCCCACCGCCTCCCCGACGGGCCTACAAGAGACCCAATACTTC. The J gene is TRBJ2-5, the V gene TRBV2, with D unclear. Looked up from germline, CDR1 is SNHLY and CDR2 is FYNNEI. The CDR3 is made up of 18 amino acids.

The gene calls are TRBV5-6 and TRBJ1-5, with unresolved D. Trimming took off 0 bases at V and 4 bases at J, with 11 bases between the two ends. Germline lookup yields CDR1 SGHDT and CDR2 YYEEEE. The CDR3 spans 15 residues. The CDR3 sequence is CASSLGRVGNQPQHF. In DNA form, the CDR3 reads TGTGCCAGCAGCTTGGGGAGGGTCGGGAATCAGCCCCAGCATTTT. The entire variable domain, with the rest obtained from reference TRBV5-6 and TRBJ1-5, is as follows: DAGVTQSPTHLIKTRGQQVTLRCSPKSGHDTVSWYQQALGQGPQFIFQYYEEEERQRGNFPDRFSGHQFPNYSSELNVNALLLGDSALYLCASSLGRVGNQPQHFGDGTRLSIL.

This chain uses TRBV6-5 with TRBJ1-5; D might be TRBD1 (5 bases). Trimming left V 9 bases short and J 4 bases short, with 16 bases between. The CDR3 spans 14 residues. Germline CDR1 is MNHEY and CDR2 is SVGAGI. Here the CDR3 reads CASHRAGRNQPQHF. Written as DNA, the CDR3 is TGTGCCAGTCACCGGGCAGGGAGGAATCAGCCCCAGCATTTT.

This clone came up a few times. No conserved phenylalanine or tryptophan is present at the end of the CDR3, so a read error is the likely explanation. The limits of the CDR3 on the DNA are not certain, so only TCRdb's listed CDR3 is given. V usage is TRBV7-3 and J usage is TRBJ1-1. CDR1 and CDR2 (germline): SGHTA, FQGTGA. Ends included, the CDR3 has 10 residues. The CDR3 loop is CASSPNTGTC.

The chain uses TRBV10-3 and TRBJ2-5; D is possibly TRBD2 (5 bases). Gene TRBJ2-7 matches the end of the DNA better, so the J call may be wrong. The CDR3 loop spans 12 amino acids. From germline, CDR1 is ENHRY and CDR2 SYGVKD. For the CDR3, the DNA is TGTGCCATCTCCCCCGGGACCTACGAGCAGTACTTC. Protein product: CAISPGTYEQYF.

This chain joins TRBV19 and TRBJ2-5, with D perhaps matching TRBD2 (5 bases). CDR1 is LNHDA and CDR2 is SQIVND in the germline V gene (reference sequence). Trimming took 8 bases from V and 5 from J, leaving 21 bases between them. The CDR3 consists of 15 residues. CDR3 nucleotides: TGTGCCAGTGGGGAACGGGGATGGGCATTGGAGACCCAGTACTTC. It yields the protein CASGERGWALETQYF.

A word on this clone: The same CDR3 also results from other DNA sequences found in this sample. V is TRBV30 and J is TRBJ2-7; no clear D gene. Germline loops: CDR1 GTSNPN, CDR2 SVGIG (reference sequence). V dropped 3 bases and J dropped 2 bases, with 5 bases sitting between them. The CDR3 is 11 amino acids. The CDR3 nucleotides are TGTGCCTGGAGGGGAACCTACGAGCAGTACTTC. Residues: CAWRGTYEQYF.

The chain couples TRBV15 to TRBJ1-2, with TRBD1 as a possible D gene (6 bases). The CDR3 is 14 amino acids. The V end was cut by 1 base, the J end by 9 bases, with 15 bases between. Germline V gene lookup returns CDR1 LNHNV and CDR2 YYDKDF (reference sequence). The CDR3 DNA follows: TGTGCCACCAGCAGAGGCGCAGGGGACTCGCGCTACACCTTC. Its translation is CATSRGAGDSRYTF. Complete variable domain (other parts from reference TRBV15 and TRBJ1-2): DAMVIQNPRYQVTQFGKPVTLSCSQTLNHNVMYWYQQKSSQAPKLLFHYYDKDFNNEADTPDNFQSRRPNTSFCFLDIRSPGLGDTAMYLCATSRGAGDSRYTFGSGTRLTVV.

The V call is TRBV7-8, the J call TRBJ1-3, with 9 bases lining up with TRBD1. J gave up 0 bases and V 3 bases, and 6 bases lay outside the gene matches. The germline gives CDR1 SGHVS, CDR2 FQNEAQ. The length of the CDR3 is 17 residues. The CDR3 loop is CASSFPTGGPSGNTIYF. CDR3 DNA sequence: TGTGCCAGCAGCTTCCCAACAGGGGGCCCCTCTGGAAACACCATATATTTT.